This T cell receptor beta chain originates from a study of blood T cell repertoires in COVID-19. Study details: Samples representing acute and convalescent COVID-19 were sourced from the United States, Italy and Spain. In each case, the material was cDNA or gDNA derived from T cells, B-cell-depleted T cells, or PBMCs.

Sequencing was performed with immunoSEQ multiplex PCR; in TCRdb, only in-frame clones are kept and a portion is missing. The data show around 100,000 clones, 91% seen once. Germline V lookup: CDR1 MNHNY, CDR2 SVGAGI (reference sequence). V lost 8 bases, J lost 6 bases, and 22 bases lay in between. This CDR3 is 15 amino acids long. The receptor was isolated from a man in his forties or fifties with active COVID-19. The genes are TRBV6-6 and TRBJ1-1; D is perhaps TRBD1 (5 bases). Sequencing was carried out using peripheral blood. The CDR3 loop reads CASVSGARGSSEAFF. The DNA for the CDR3 is TGTGCCAGCGTGTCTGGGGCCCGAGGTTCTTCTGAAGCTTTCTTT.